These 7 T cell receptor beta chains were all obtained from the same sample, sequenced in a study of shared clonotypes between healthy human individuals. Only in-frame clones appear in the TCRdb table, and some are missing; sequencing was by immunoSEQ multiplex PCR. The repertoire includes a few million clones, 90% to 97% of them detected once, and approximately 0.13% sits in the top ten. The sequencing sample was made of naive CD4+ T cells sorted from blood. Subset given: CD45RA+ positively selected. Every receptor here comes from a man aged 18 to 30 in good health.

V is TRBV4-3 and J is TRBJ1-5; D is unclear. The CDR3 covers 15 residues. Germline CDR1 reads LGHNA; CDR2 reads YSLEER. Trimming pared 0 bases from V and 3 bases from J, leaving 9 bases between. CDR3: CASSQDRSDNQPQHF. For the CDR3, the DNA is TGCGCCAGCAGCCAAGATAGGTCAGACAATCAGCCCCAGCATTTT.

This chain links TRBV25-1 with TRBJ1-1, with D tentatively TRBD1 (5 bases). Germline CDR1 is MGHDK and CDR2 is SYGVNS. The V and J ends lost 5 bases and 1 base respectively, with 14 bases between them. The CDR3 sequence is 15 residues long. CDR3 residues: CASSPPGTRNTEAFF. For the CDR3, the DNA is TGTGCCAGCAGTCCCCCCGGGACTCGGAACACTGAAGCTTTCTTT. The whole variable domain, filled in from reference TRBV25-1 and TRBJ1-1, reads EADIYQTPRYLVIGTGKKITLECSQTMGHDKMYWYQQDPGMELHLIHYSYGVNSTEKGDLSSESTVSRIRTEHFPLTLESARPSHTSQYLCASSPPGTRNTEAFFGQGTRLTVV.

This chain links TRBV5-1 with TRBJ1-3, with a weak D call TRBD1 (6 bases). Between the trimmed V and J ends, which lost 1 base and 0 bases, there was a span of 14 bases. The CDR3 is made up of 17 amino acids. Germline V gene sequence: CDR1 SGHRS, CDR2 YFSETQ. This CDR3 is CASSLQPGRGSGNTIYF. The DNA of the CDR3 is TGCGCCAGCAGCTTGCAACCGGGCAGGGGCTCTGGAAACACCATATATTTT.

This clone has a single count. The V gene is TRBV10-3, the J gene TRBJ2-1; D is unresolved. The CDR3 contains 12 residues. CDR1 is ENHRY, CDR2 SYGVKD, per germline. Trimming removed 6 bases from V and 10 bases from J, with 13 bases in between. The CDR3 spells CAISGQLGEQFF. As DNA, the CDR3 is TGTGCCATCAGCGGTCAGCTAGGAGAGCAGTTCTTC.

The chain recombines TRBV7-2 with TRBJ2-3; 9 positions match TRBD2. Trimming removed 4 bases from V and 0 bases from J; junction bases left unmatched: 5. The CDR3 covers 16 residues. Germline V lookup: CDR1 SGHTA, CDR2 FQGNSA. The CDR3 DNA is TGTGCCAGCAGCTCAAGCGGGAGGTCTAGCACAGATACGCAGTATTTT. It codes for CASSSSGRSSTDTQYF.

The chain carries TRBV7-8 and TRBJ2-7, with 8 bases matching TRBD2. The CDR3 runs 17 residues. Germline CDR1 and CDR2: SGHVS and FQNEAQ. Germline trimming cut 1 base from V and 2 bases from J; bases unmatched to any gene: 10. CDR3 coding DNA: TGTGCCAGCAGCTTAGATGCTAGCGGGCAAAGACCCTACGAGCAGTACTTC. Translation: CASSLDASGQRPYEQYF.

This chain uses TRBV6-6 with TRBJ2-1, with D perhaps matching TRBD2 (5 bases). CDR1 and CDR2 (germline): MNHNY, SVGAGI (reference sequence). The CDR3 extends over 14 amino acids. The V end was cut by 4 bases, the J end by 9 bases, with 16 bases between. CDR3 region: CASSFRVGTSEQFF. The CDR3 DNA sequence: TGTGCCAGCAGTTTTAGGGTTGGTACTAGTGAGCAGTTCTTC.